The count of the clone carrying this T cell receptor beta chain is one. Its antigen remains unidentified. The germline gives CDR1 MGHRA, CDR2 YSYEKL. Trimming shortened V by 0 bases and J by 8 bases, and 13 bases separated the two germline ends. The CDR3 totals 14 residues. This entry belongs to a study of cytomegalovirus exposure and HLA in healthy donors. Researchers ran the PCR with 60 Vbeta and 13 Jbeta primers. Sequencing was performed with immunoSEQ multiplex PCR; in TCRdb, only in-frame clones are kept and a portion is missing. The data contain 120,000 to 150,000 clones, approximately 83% of them seen just once; the ten biggest clones take up around 2.4%. Whole-study results and caveats: The authors later found most CMV-associated TCR beta chains appeared HLA-restricted. Later on, a genetic analysis was performed. It linked a missense variant in DCLRE1C with V- and J-gene trimming of TCR beta. Further analysis, carried out later, found HLA-associated TCR beta chains more clonally expanded than equally common other chains. Cytomegalovirus status, reportedly, was diagnosed with high specificity and sensitivity by the classifier.

The sequence was obtained from a male donor in good health and CMV-seronegative. The chain combines TRBV4-1 with TRBJ1-2, with D uncertain. Sequencing was performed on PBMCs. The CDR3 region is CASSQEFGGNGYTF. The CDR3 DNA reads TGCGCCAGCAGCCAAGAATTCGGAGGGAACGGCTACACCTTC.